These T cell receptor beta chains were read from a single sample in a study of blood T cell repertoires in COVID-19. Sequenced by immunoSEQ multiplex PCR; TCRdb stores in-frame clones only, minus some. Of roughly 220,000 clones detected, over 75% appear once; the ten largest clones hold over 3%. Specimen: PBMCs or T cells enriched from blood (not recorded which). The receptors here all came from a woman aged 18-35 years in a cohort exposed to, infected with or recovered from COVID-19 (not recorded which). The CDR3 runs from the conserved cysteine through the conserved F or W. A D gene is named only where the DNA matches it firmly. Part of the rows lack a size; the others show once, few, many or a class for expanded clones.

V gene	D gene	J gene	clone size	CDR3 DNA	CDR3 protein
TRBV4-1	NA	TRBJ1-2	NA	TGCGCCAGCAGCCACTCAAACAGGGATCCTGGCTACACCTTC	CASSHSNRDPGYTF
TRBV3-1/TRBV3-2	TRBD1	TRBJ1-1	once	TGTGCCAGCAGCCTGGGACAGGGGAACACTGAAGCTTTCTTT	CASSLGQGNTEAFF
TRBV11-2	NA	TRBJ2-3	NA	TGTTATCGTGCAGGGAAAGATACGCAGTATTTT	CYRAGKDTQYF
TRBV9	TRBD2	TRBJ2-7	NA	TGTGCCAGCAGTGCCGGACTAGCGGGGGTAGGGGGGTATATCGAGCAGTACTTC	CASSAGLAGVGGYIEQYF
TRBV5-4	TRBD1	TRBJ2-3	NA	TGTGCCAGCAGCTGGGGACAGGGAGGGGGCACAGATACGCAGTATTTT	CASSWGQGGGTDTQYF
TRBV7-9	TRBD1	TRBJ2-5	NA	TGTGCCAGCAGCTCCCGGGACCATCAGGGGGCCCAGTACTTC	CASSSRDHQGAQYF
TRBV6-1	NA	TRBJ2-7	once	TGTGCCAGCAGTGAAGTATTGGACTTACCCGAGCAGTACTTC	CASSEVLDLPEQYF
TRBV2	TRBD2	TRBJ2-5	NA	TGTGCCAGCGTGGGGACTAGCGGTCAAGAGACCCAGTACTTC	CASVGTSGQETQYF
TRBV7-2	TRBD2	TRBJ2-5	NA	TGTGCCAGCAGCGCCGGGAGGGGAGGGGAGACCCAGTACTTC	CASSAGRGGETQYF
TRBV27	NA	TRBJ1-4	NA	TGTGCCAGCAGTTTGCGACACGGGACAACTAATGAAAAACTGTTTTTT	CASSLRHGTTNEKLFF
TRBV5-1	TRBD2	TRBJ2-5	NA	TGCGCCAGCAGCTTGGGCCTAGCGGGAATCGGGAGCCAAGAGACCCAGTACTTC	CASSLGLAGIGSQETQYF
TRBV18	NA	TRBJ2-1	NA	TGTGCCAGCTCACCACCGATCACAGGGGGTGAGCGGGACGAACGATCCGGTTACAATGAGCAGTTCTTC	CASSPPITGGERDERSGYNEQFF
TRBV6-5	NA	TRBJ2-1	NA	TGTGCCAGCTCCAAGTCGGGGGAAAACTACAATGAGCAGTTCTTC	CASSKSGENYNEQFF
TRBV10-3	NA	TRBJ1-3	NA	TGTGCCATCAGTGACAGGGTCTCTGGAAACACCATATATTTT	CAISDRVSGNTIYF
TRBV19	NA	TRBJ1-6	NA	TGTGCCAGTAGTATTGCCAGGGTCGACTCACCCCTCCACTTT	CASSIARVDSPLHF
TRBV3-1/TRBV3-2	NA	TRBJ1-4	NA	TGTGCCAGCAGCCGGTTCCGACAGAAAGAAGGAAAACTGTTTTTT	CASSRFRQKEGKLFF
TRBV5-5	NA	TRBJ2-4	NA	TGTGCCAGCAGCTTGAAGACAGGCAAAAACATTCAGTACTTC	CASSLKTGKNIQYF
TRBV11-1	TRBD2	TRBJ2-1	NA	TGTGCCAGCAGGCTAGCGGCTAGTAGCTCCTACAATGAGCAGTTCTTC	CASRLAASSSYNEQFF
TRBV2	NA	TRBJ2-5	NA	TGTGCCAGCAGCGACGCCCGGGACAATCGAGAGACCCAGTACTTC	CASSDARDNRETQYF
TRBV7-8	NA	TRBJ1-2	NA	TGTGCCAGCAGCCCTCATGGCTACACCTTC	CASSPHGYTF
TRBV7-6	TRBD1	TRBJ1-5	NA	TGTGCCAGCAGCCCCGGGACAGCGACAAGATATAGCAATCAGCCCCAGCATTTT	CASSPGTATRYSNQPQHF